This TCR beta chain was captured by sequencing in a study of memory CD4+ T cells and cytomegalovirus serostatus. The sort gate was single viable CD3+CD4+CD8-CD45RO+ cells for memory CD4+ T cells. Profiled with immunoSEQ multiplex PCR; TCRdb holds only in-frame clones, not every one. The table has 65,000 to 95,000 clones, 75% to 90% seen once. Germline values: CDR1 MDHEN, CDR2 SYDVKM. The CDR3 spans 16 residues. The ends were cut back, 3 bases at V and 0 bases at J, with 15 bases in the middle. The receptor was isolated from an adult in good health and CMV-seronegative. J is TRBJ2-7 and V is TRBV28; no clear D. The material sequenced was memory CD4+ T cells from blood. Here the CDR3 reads CASSFHLAILSYEQYF. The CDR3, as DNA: TGTGCCAGCAGTTTCCACCTCGCCATCCTCTCCTACGAGCAGTACTTC.